The 5 T cell receptor beta chains below come from one sample, sequenced in a study of blood T cell repertoires in COVID-19. The data were produced by immunoSEQ multiplex PCR, yet TCRdb's version contains in-frame clones alone and is incomplete. The top ten hold around 4% of the sample, which has roughly 100,000 clones, about 89% seen once. Sample: peripheral blood. Receptors were obtained from a woman aged 50 to 60 in a cohort sampled during active COVID-19.

The rearrangement links TRBV11-2 to TRBJ2-1; a weak D match, TRBD2 (5 bases). V dropped 5 bases and J dropped 7 bases, with 18 bases sitting between them. The CDR3 length is 15 residues. Germline-derived CDR1 and CDR2 are SGHAT and FQNNGV. The CDR3 DNA is TGTGCCAGCAGCCCATCCGGTCCTAGCATAAATGAGCAGTTCTTC. Translated, it gives CASSPSGPSINEQFF.

The J gene is TRBJ2-7, the V gene TRBV6-1; a weak D match, TRBD2 (6 bases). V dropped 2 bases and J dropped 4 bases, with 12 bases sitting between them. CDR1 and CDR2 (germline): MNHNS, SASEGT. The CDR3 is 14 residues long. CDR3 residues: CASSEPGLSYEQYF. The CDR3 DNA sequence: TGTGCCAGCAGTGAACCCGGACTATCATACGAGCAGTACTTC.

The gene calls are TRBV4-1 and TRBJ1-3; D is perhaps TRBD1 (5 bases). The length of the CDR3 is 18 residues. V lost 1 base and J 0 bases, leaving 16 bases between the germline ends. Germline CDR1 reads MGHRA; CDR2 reads YSYEKL. The DNA for the CDR3 is TGCGCCAGCAGCCAAGTGATCGGGGGAACCTCCTCTGGAAACACCATATATTTT. Protein product: CASSQVIGGTSSGNTIYF.

The rearrangement links TRBV6-1 to TRBJ1-2; 9 bases align to TRBD1. The CDR3 length is 18 residues. The trim removed 4 bases at V and 5 bases at J, leaving 17 bases unmatched. Germline CDR1 and CDR2: MNHNS and SASEGT. As DNA, the CDR3 is TGTGCCAGCAGTGGGACAGACAGGGGGGTTTCTTTTTCGTATGGCTACACCTTC. This gives the protein CASSGTDRGVSFSYGYTF.

The V call is TRBV25-1, the J call TRBJ2-3; unclear D gene. The germline V gene has CDR1 MGHDK and CDR2 SYGVNS. The CDR3 is 13 amino acids. V was clipped by 2 bases and J by 9 bases, with 12 bases between them. The CDR3 DNA reads as TGTGCCAGCAGTGAAAATAGCCCGAGAACGCAGTATTTT. This gives the protein CASSENSPRTQYF.